These 16 T cell receptor beta chains share one sample of origin, sequenced in a study of blood T cell repertoires in COVID-19. Some clones are missing from TCRdb's copy, which holds only in-frame ones; the method was immunoSEQ multiplex PCR. The sample has 150,000 or so clones; around four fifths are singletons. Sequencing was done on a sample of peripheral blood. The receptors originated from an older woman with acute or convalescent COVID-19.

The chain couples TRBV10-3 to TRBJ2-1; 7 positions agree with TRBD2. The trim removed 5 bases at V and 4 bases at J, leaving 5 bases unmatched. CDR3 length: 14 residues. Germline values: CDR1 ENHRY, CDR2 SYGVKD. CDR3 residues: CAISLGEGYNEQFF. The CDR3 nucleotides read TGTGCCATCAGTCTCGGGGAGGGGTACAATGAGCAGTTCTTC.

The rearrangement joins TRBV24-1 to TRBJ1-2; no clear D gene. The length of the CDR3 is 13 residues. Trimming cost V 3 bases and J 9 bases, with 13 bases left between them. Germline V gene data show CDR1 as KGHDR and CDR2 as SFDVKD. The CDR3 reads CATSDPSPGSYTF. In DNA form, the CDR3 reads TGTGCCACCAGTGATCCCTCGCCGGGGAGCTACACCTTC.

This clone was recorded a few times. J is TRBJ2-5 and V is TRBV4-1; a possible D gene is TRBD2 (6 bases). Germline CDR1 is MGHRA and CDR2 is YSYEKL. This CDR3 is built from 15 residues. The V end was cut by 0 bases, the J end by 4 bases, with 12 bases between. This chain's CDR3 is CASSQEEGWGETQYF. The CDR3 region has the DNA TGCGCCAGCAGCCAAGAGGAGGGGTGGGGAGAGACCCAGTACTTC.

This chain connects TRBV28 to TRBJ1-6; TRBD1 might be the D (5 bases). V lost 5 bases and J 7 bases, leaving 15 bases between the germline ends. This CDR3 contains 15 residues. Germline V CDR1 and CDR2: MDHEN, SYDVKM. CDR3 bases: TGTGCCAGCAGTGTTCCGGGACTGGTAAATTCACCCCTCCACTTT. It yields the protein CASSVPGLVNSPLHF.

The V and J genes are TRBV27 and TRBJ1-2, with D possibly being TRBD1 (6 bases). The V end lost 3 bases, the J end lost 4 bases, and 12 bases lay between the germline ends. Germline V gene sequence: CDR1 MNHEY, CDR2 SMNVEV (reference sequence). This CDR3 has 14 amino acids. In DNA, the CDR3 is TGTGCCAGCAGTTTTGTCAGGGGTGTCTATGGCTACACCTTC. Protein: CASSFVRGVYGYTF.

CDR3 nucleotides: TGCAGTGCTAGACCTGGGCCACCCCTCCACTTT. Its protein is CSARPGPPLHF. The V call is TRBV20-1, the J call TRBJ1-6; D ambiguous. The V gene's germline CDR1 is DFQATT and CDR2 SNEGSKA (reference sequence). The CDR3 runs 11 residues. The germline V and J ends were trimmed by 2 bases and 11 bases, with 7 bases remaining between them.

The V gene is TRBV19, the J gene TRBJ1-6, with D maybe TRBD1 (5 bases). From germline, CDR1 is LNHDA and CDR2 SQIVND (reference sequence). The V and J ends lost 5 bases and 9 bases respectively, with 17 bases between them. The CDR3 spans 15 residues. This CDR3 is CASSPGTSLGSPLHF. The CDR3 nucleotides read TGTGCCAGTAGTCCAGGGACTTCCTTGGGTTCACCCCTCCACTTT.

V usage is TRBV4-3 and J usage is TRBJ1-6, with 9 bases identical to TRBD1. The V gene end was trimmed by 3 bases and the J gene end by 7 bases; junction bases not matched to a gene: 4. There are 15 residues in the CDR3. The V gene's germline CDR1 is LGHNA and CDR2 YSLEER. DNA for the CDR3: TGCGCCAGCAGCCAGTCCGGGACAGGGAATTCACCCCTCCACTTT. It encodes CASSQSGTGNSPLHF.

This clone has just a few counts. The V and J genes are TRBV6-2 or TRBV6-3 and TRBJ2-7; D remains unclear. Trimming cost V 2 bases and J 0 bases, with 20 bases left between them. CDR1 and CDR2 from the germline V gene are MNHEY and SVGEGT. This CDR3 is built from 18 residues. The CDR3 reads CASSYQRSSFRSSYEQYF. DNA of the CDR3: TGTGCCAGCAGTTACCAGAGATCGAGCTTTAGGAGCTCCTACGAGCAGTACTTC.

The rearrangement links TRBV30 to TRBJ2-4, with D maybe TRBD1 (7 bases). The V end was cut by 3 bases, the J end by 6 bases, with 18 bases between. CDR1 is GTSNPN and CDR2 is SVGIG in the germline V gene (reference sequence). The length of the CDR3 is 15 residues. The CDR3 region is CAWSGGTGVGNIQYF. The CDR3 DNA is TGTGCCTGGAGCGGGGGCACAGGGGTCGGAAACATTCAGTACTTC.

The gene calls are TRBV6-9 and TRBJ1-2; 7 bases agree with TRBD1. This CDR3 contains 18 residues. Germline values: CDR1 MNHGY, CDR2 SVAAGI. The trim removed 4 bases at V and 1 base at J, leaving 15 bases unmatched. The CDR3 is CASSSSGTATGSNYGYTF. DNA for the CDR3: TGTGCCAGCAGTTCCTCCGGGACAGCCACTGGGAGTAACTATGGCTACACCTTC.

The CDR3 spells CASSFLSGNTEAFF. CDR3 in DNA: TGTGCCAGCAGCTTCCTTTCGGGGAACACTGAAGCTTTCTTT. The V call is TRBV6-2 or TRBV6-3, the J call TRBJ1-1; D is ambiguous. The V and J ends lost 6 bases and 1 base respectively, with 12 bases between them. The germline gives CDR1 MNHEY, CDR2 SVGEGT. CDR3 size: 14 residues.

This chain links TRBV10-2 with TRBJ2-7; 11 nucleotides align to TRBD1. Germline CDR1 and CDR2: WSHSY and SAAADI. J lost 4 bases, V lost 6 bases, and 5 bases had no gene match. The length of the CDR3 is 14 residues. CDR3 amino acids: CASRKGQGAYEQYF. The CDR3 DNA sequence: TGCGCCAGCAGGAAAGGACAGGGGGCGTACGAGCAGTACTTC.

This sequence joins TRBV5-1 and TRBJ2-3; 11 bases match TRBD2. The CDR3 has 15 residues. Germline V gives CDR1 SGHRS, CDR2 YFSETQ. The junction had 6 bases not matched to a gene; V was cut back by 5 bases and J by 4 bases. In DNA form, the CDR3 reads TGCGCCAGCAGGCTACTAGCGGGGGCTGCAGATACGCAGTATTTT. Protein product: CASRLLAGAADTQYF.

This clone showed up just once. The chain joins TRBV9 to TRBJ1-1; D is unclear. The CDR3 contains 14 residues. The germline V and J ends were trimmed by 0 bases and 7 bases, with 13 bases remaining between them. Germline V lookup: CDR1 SGDLS, CDR2 YYNGEE. The CDR3 here is CASSVAPSGSEAFF. CDR3 sequence (DNA): TGTGCCAGCAGCGTAGCTCCCTCCGGTAGTGAAGCTTTCTTT.

This clone has a handful of counts. The chain joins TRBV19 to TRBJ1-3; D ambiguous. The CDR3 spans 17 residues. Germline CDR1 reads LNHDA; CDR2 reads SQIVND (reference sequence). V was trimmed by 6 bases and J by 2 bases, leaving 20 bases between them. CDR3 protein: CASSPGLSYLTGNTIYF. The CDR3 DNA sequence: TGTGCCAGTAGCCCGGGATTATCCTACCTAACTGGAAACACCATATATTTT. The complete variable domain, with remaining parts taken from reference TRBV19 and TRBJ1-3, reads DGGITQSPKYLFRKEGQNVTLSCEQNLNHDAMYWYRQDPGQGLRLIYYSQIVNDFQKGDIAEGYSVSREKKESFPLTVTSAQKNPTAFYLCASSPGLSYLTGNTIYFGEGSWLTVV.